These 12 T cell receptor beta chains share one sample of origin, sequenced in a study of beta chain features in type 1 diabetes. Regarding the study as a whole: Shortening of TCRB CDR3s, moderate but significant, appeared in all four CD4+ subsets of Type 1 diabetes patients.

The isolated RNA, all of it, was reverse transcribed, so expressed TCRB transcripts were what got sequenced. The data were produced by immunoSEQ multiplex PCR, yet TCRdb's version contains in-frame clones alone and is incomplete. The sample gives 600,000 or so clones, about an eighth of which show up once; less than 0.04% is in the top ten. No antigens are known for them. The sample comprised naive CD4+ T cells from blood. The source of these receptors is a man in his late teens or twenties with type 1 diabetes.

This clone was detected a few times. V is TRBV30 and J is TRBJ1-1; D not certain. The CDR3 loop spans 15 amino acids. Germline CDR1 is GTSNPN and CDR2 is SVGIG (reference sequence). With 7 bases removed from V and 1 base from J, the gap between germline ends came to 19 bases. CDR3 amino acids: CASMSGRLRNTEAFF. The CDR3 DNA follows: TGTGCCTCGATGAGTGGTCGCCTGAGGAACACTGAAGCTTTCTTT.

The genes are TRBV2 and TRBJ1-1; 7 bases are a match to TRBD1. Losses at the gene ends were 6 bases for V and 5 bases for J; bases not matched to a gene: 3. CDR3 length: 12 amino acids. The germline CDR1 and CDR2 sequences are SNHLY and FYNNEI. CDR3 residues: CASRLRGTEAFF. The CDR3 coding sequence is TGTGCCAGCAGGCTCAGGGGGACTGAAGCTTTCTTT.

The V and J genes are TRBV15 and TRBJ2-1; 12 bases line up with TRBD2. The trim removed 5 bases at V and 9 bases at J, leaving 11 bases unmatched. The CDR3 covers 16 residues. Germline loops: CDR1 LNHNV, CDR2 YYDKDF (reference sequence). CDR3 nucleotides: TGTGCCACCAGCTCCCGACTAGCGGGAGAACGCGTTGAGCAGTTCTTC. Its translation is CATSSRLAGERVEQFF.

This clone showed up just a few times. The rearrangement links TRBV5-1 to TRBJ2-1; 14 bases agree with TRBD2. The CDR3 sequence is 18 residues long. Losses at the gene ends were 0 bases for V and 4 bases for J; bases not matched to a gene: 6. Germline assignment: CDR1 SGHRS and CDR2 YFSETQ. The CDR3 DNA sequence: TGCGCCAGCAGCTTGGGACTAGCGGGAGGGCCGGCGTACAATGAGCAGTTCTTC. It encodes CASSLGLAGGPAYNEQFF.

This chain uses TRBV15 with TRBJ1-4, with a possible D match to TRBD1 (5 bases). CDR3 length: 14 residues. The ends were cut back, 5 bases at V and 8 bases at J, with 15 bases in the middle. Germline V gene data show CDR1 as LNHNV and CDR2 as YYDKDF (reference sequence). The CDR3, as DNA: TGTGCCACCAGCCAGGACTCGGGGCGGGAAAAACTGTTTTTT. It encodes CATSQDSGREKLFF.

This clone was seen more than once but under ten times. The genes are TRBV5-4 and TRBJ1-1, with D tentatively TRBD1 (5 bases). From germline, CDR1 is SGHNT and CDR2 YYREEE (reference sequence). The CDR3 contains 13 residues. Trimming took off 4 bases at V and 7 bases at J, with 14 bases between the two ends. CDR3 coding DNA: TGTGCCAGCAGCCTACAACCGGGGGATGAAGCTTTCTTT. Translated, it gives CASSLQPGDEAFF.

The V call is TRBV5-6, the J call TRBJ1-4, with a possible D match to TRBD1 (6 bases). V dropped 4 bases and J dropped 5 bases, with 15 bases sitting between them. The V gene's germline CDR1 is SGHDT and CDR2 YYEEEE. The CDR3 runs to 15 residues. CDR3 residues: CASSLRTAPNEKLFF. For the CDR3, the DNA is TGTGCCAGCAGCCTGCGGACAGCTCCAAATGAAAAACTGTTTTTT. The entire variable domain, with the rest obtained from reference TRBV5-6 and TRBJ1-4, is as follows: DAGVTQSPTHLIKTRGQQVTLRCSPKSGHDTVSWYQQALGQGPQFIFQYYEEEERQRGNFPDRFSGHQFPNYSSELNVNALLLGDSALYLCASSLRTAPNEKLFFGSGTQLSVL.

V is TRBV6-5 and J is TRBJ2-5; D is uncertain. CDR3 size: 13 residues. Between the trimmed V and J ends, which lost 3 bases and 2 bases, there was a span of 7 bases. From germline, CDR1 is MNHEY and CDR2 SVGAGI. Written as DNA, the CDR3 is TGTGCCAGCAGTTATTTCCATCAAGAGACCCAGTACTTC. Residues: CASSYFHQETQYF.

The V call is TRBV5-4, the J call TRBJ1-1; a weak D match, TRBD1 (5 bases). CDR1 SGHNT and CDR2 YYREEE come from the germline V gene (reference sequence). V lost 4 bases and J lost 4, with 23 bases in between. This CDR3 spans 17 amino acids. CDR3 DNA: TGTGCCAGCAGCGACCGCTTTAAAGGACGGAGGGGCACTGAAGCTTTCTTT. It codes for CASSDRFKGRRGTEAFF.

The chain combines TRBV30 with TRBJ2-2, with 10 nucleotides matching TRBD2. Looked up from germline, CDR1 is GTSNPN and CDR2 is SVGIG (reference sequence). The CDR3 is 15 amino acids. Trimming took 3 bases from V and 4 from J; bases not matched to a gene: 5. CDR3 bases: TGTGCCTGGAGGGAAACTAGCGGGGCCACCGGGGAGCTGTTTTTT. Protein: CAWRETSGATGELFF.

This clone showed up just a few times. The J gene is TRBJ2-3, the V gene TRBV21-1; the D call of TRBD2 is as the table states it, not checked on the DNA. TRBV21-1 is labeled a pseudogene. The CDR3 consists of 10 residues. The CDR3 DNA reads as TGTGCCAGCCCACTTTGTACGCAGTATTTT. As protein: CASPLCTQYF.

This chain joins TRBV28 and TRBJ1-1; D remains ambiguous. Deletions cut 3 bases from V and 5 bases from J, with 10 bases between. The CDR3 is 13 amino acids. Germline loops: CDR1 MDHEN, CDR2 SYDVKM. The DNA for the CDR3 is TGTGCCAGCAGTTTGGAAGGACGAACTGAAGCTTTCTTT. Its translation: CASSLEGRTEAFF.